One sample yielded the 29 T cell receptor beta chains listed below, sequenced in a study of blood T cell repertoires in COVID-19. Measured with immunoSEQ multiplex PCR; TCRdb has only the in-frame clones, and not every one. The table lists approximately 670,000 clones, 85% to 90% of them singletons. The material sequenced was peripheral blood. The source is a woman younger than 30 with acute or convalescent COVID-19.

J is TRBJ2-3 and V is TRBV3-1 (or the pseudogene TRBV3-2); no firm D call. The CDR3 consists of 16 residues. Trimming pared 1 base from V and 2 bases from J, leaving 13 bases between. Germline V CDR1 and CDR2: LGHDT, YNNKEL (reference sequence). The CDR3 region is CASSQVHNSHTDTQYF. In DNA, the CDR3 is TGTGCCAGCAGCCAAGTGCATAACAGCCACACAGATACGCAGTATTTT.

V gene TRBV11-3 combines with J gene TRBJ1-1; D uncertain. Trimming cost V 5 bases and J 3 bases, with 10 bases left between them. Per the germline V gene, CDR1 is SGHNT and CDR2 is YENEEA. This CDR3 has 13 residues. The CDR3, as DNA: TGTGCCAGCAGCCCTCAGAGGGACACTGAAGCTTTCTTT. This codes for CASSPQRDTEAFF.

The genes are TRBV9 and TRBJ1-1; tentative D call: TRBD1 (6 bases). The CDR3 is made up of 13 amino acids. V was cut by 0 bases and J by 3 bases, with 6 bases left in between. Germline V gene sequence: CDR1 SGDLS, CDR2 YYNGEE. The CDR3: CASSVEGDTEAFF. Here the CDR3 DNA reads TGTGCCAGCAGCGTAGAGGGGGACACTGAAGCTTTCTTT.

The chain couples TRBV24-1 to TRBJ1-3; TRBD1 aligns across 9 bases. This CDR3 is built from 15 residues. Germline V gene data show CDR1 as KGHDR and CDR2 as SFDVKD. With V trimmed by 3 bases and J by 4 bases, 3 bases remained unmatched. The CDR3 DNA reads TGTGCCACCAGTGATCACAGGGGGCAAGGAAACACCATATATTTT. The encoded protein is CATSDHRGQGNTIYF.

V and J are TRBV2 and TRBJ1-1; 8 positions match TRBD1. This CDR3 contains 15 residues. Germline trimming cut 5 bases from V and 4 bases from J; bases unmatched to any gene: 9. The germline V gene encodes CDR1 SNHLY and CDR2 FYNNEI. For the CDR3, the DNA is TGTGCCAGCAGTCCAGACAGGGGTGATGGCACTGAAGCTTTCTTT. Its translation: CASSPDRGDGTEAFF.

The J gene is TRBJ1-1, the V gene TRBV7-9; 7 positions agree with TRBD1. Trimming cost V 1 base and J 11 bases; bases outside gene matches: 16. Germline CDR1 and CDR2: SEHNR and FQNEAQ (reference sequence). The CDR3 sequence is 16 residues long. The CDR3 protein is CASSLGPGGWGRMAFF. The CDR3 nucleotides read TGTGCCAGCAGCTTAGGTCCAGGGGGTTGGGGGCGCATGGCTTTCTTT.

The chain links TRBV30 to TRBJ1-2; D ambiguous. Trimming removed 4 bases at V and 4 bases at J, with 16 bases between. The germline V gene encodes CDR1 GTSNPN and CDR2 SVGIG (reference sequence). The CDR3 totals 14 residues. CDR3 nucleotide sequence: TGTGCCTGGATCCTAAAGGGAGGGCTCTATGGCTACACCTTC. Encoded protein: CAWILKGGLYGYTF.

The V gene is TRBV4-1, the J gene TRBJ1-1; D remains unclear. In germline, CDR1 is MGHRA, CDR2 YSYEKL. CDR3 length: 13 amino acids. V was shortened by 2 bases and J by 8 bases, with 12 bases between the two germline ends. This CDR3 reads CASSQLPGSEAFF. CDR3 sequence (DNA): TGCGCCAGCAGCCAATTACCGGGGTCCGAAGCTTTCTTT.

This sequence joins TRBV18 and TRBJ1-1, with TRBD1 matching 8 bases. The ends lost 4 bases at V and 3 bases at J; junction bases unmatched: 1. Germline V gives CDR1 KGHSH, CDR2 LQKENI. CDR3 size: 13 residues. The CDR3 nucleotides are TGTGCCAGCTCACAACAGGGGGACACTGAAGCTTTCTTT. Its translation: CASSQQGDTEAFF.

This chain joins TRBV7-6 and TRBJ1-6, with D hard to call. The CDR3 sequence is 13 residues long. V was pared by 4 bases and J by 5 bases, with 6 bases between. Germline V gene lookup returns CDR1 SGHVS and CDR2 FNYEAQ. The CDR3 spells CASSWQDNSPLHF. CDR3 DNA sequence: TGTGCCAGCAGCTGGCAGGATAATTCACCCCTCCACTTT.

This sequence joins TRBV27 and TRBJ1-1; D is undetermined. CDR1 MNHEY and CDR2 SMNVEV come from the germline V gene (reference sequence). V shed 5 bases and J shed 0 bases, with 7 bases lying between them. CDR3 length: 13 amino acids. The CDR3 bases are TGTGCCAGCAGTCCACTTATGAACACTGAAGCTTTCTTT. It codes for CASSPLMNTEAFF.

The chain couples TRBV18 to TRBJ1-2, with 11 bases that match TRBD1. The V gene's germline CDR1 is KGHSH and CDR2 LQKENI. J lost 5 bases, V lost 6 bases, and 11 bases had no gene match. The CDR3 sequence is 16 residues long. CDR3 coding DNA: TGTGCCAGCTCCCAGACAACGGGACAGGGGGTTTATGGCTACACCTTC. Amino acids: CASSQTTGQGVYGYTF.

This clone was seen a handful of times. The chain is built from TRBV7-9 and TRBJ1-4; D remains unclear. This CDR3 spans 15 amino acids. Trimming removed 1 base at V and 0 bases at J, with 6 bases between. Germline CDR1 and CDR2: SEHNR and FQNEAQ (reference sequence). CDR3 protein: CASSLVPPTNEKLFF. The CDR3 nucleotides read TGTGCCAGCAGCTTAGTCCCTCCAACTAATGAAAAACTGTTTTTT.

The gene calls are TRBV3-1 (or the pseudogene TRBV3-2) and TRBJ1-2, with TRBD1 matching over 9 bases. The CDR3 spans 13 residues. V was clipped by 4 bases and J by 8 bases; unmatched bases: 5. The V gene's germline CDR1 is LGHDT and CDR2 YNNKEL (reference sequence). The CDR3 sequence is CASSRDRGEGYTF. The CDR3 DNA reads TGTGCCAGCAGCCGCGACAGGGGGGAGGGCTACACCTTC.

V and J are TRBV2 and TRBJ2-1; D uncertain. The germline V gene has CDR1 SNHLY and CDR2 FYNNEI. The CDR3 sequence is 12 residues long. Trimming shortened V by 6 bases and J by 1 base, and 4 bases separated the two germline ends. CDR3 in amino acids: CASRESYNEQFF. The CDR3 nucleotides read TGTGCCAGCAGGGAGTCCTACAATGAGCAGTTCTTC.

The chain is built from TRBV2 and TRBJ1-5; the match to TRBD1 covers 8 bases. Germline trimming cut 6 bases from V and 0 bases from J; bases unmatched to any gene: 7. There are 16 residues in the CDR3. Germline CDR1 and CDR2: SNHLY and FYNNEI. The CDR3 region has the DNA TGTGCCAGCAGCGCACGACAGGGGAATAGCAATCAGCCCCAGCATTTT. Protein product: CASSARQGNSNQPQHF.

CDR3 nucleotides: TGCGCCAGCAGCCTAAGACTGAGAACAGATACGCAGTATTTT. This gives the protein CASSLRLRTDTQYF. The V gene is TRBV5-1, the J gene TRBJ2-3; the D is unclear. The CDR3 runs to 14 residues. V was cut by 4 bases and J by 3 bases, with 12 bases left in between. CDR1 and CDR2 from the germline V gene are SGHRS and YFSETQ.

The rearrangement joins TRBV9 to TRBJ1-1; D is undetermined. The CDR3 has 14 residues. From germline, CDR1 is SGDLS and CDR2 YYNGEE. V dropped 0 bases and J dropped 2 bases, with 8 bases sitting between them. The CDR3 loop reads CASSVGSLNTEAFF. The CDR3 DNA reads TGTGCCAGCAGCGTAGGAAGCTTAAACACTGAAGCTTTCTTT.

The V call is TRBV21-1, the J call TRBJ2-7; the tabulated D call, TRBD1, remains unverified against the DNA. TRBV21-1 is shown as a pseudogene. This CDR3 is built from 18 residues. This chain's CDR3 is CASSKASLSDRRTYEQYF. For the CDR3, the DNA is TGTGCCAGCAGCAAAGCCTCATTATCGGACAGGAGGACCTACGAGCAGTACTTC.

The chain joins TRBV6-5 to TRBJ1-6, with a weak D call TRBD1 (6 bases). The CDR3 length is 14 residues. V was trimmed by 6 bases and J by 7 bases, leaving 13 bases between them. The germline V gene has CDR1 MNHEY and CDR2 SVGAGI. Written as DNA, the CDR3 is TGTGCCAGCAGGGACCGACAGGAAAATTCACCCCTCCACTTT. It yields the protein CASRDRQENSPLHF.

The chain has TRBV4-3 and TRBJ1-2; the D gene is possibly TRBD1 (5 bases). With 0 bases removed from V and 8 bases from J, the gap between germline ends came to 16 bases. This CDR3 is built from 15 residues. CDR1 is LGHNA, CDR2 YSLEER, per germline. CDR3: CASSQDGQGSNGYTF. The DNA of the CDR3 is TGCGCCAGCAGCCAAGACGGGCAGGGATCGAACGGCTACACCTTC.

V usage is TRBV6-5 and J usage is TRBJ2-7; D gene ambiguous. Germline V gives CDR1 MNHEY, CDR2 SVGAGI. The V gene lost 11 bases and the J gene lost 3 bases, with 17 bases spanning the gap. The CDR3 length is 13 residues. The CDR3 loop is CAAKQVGNYEQYF. DNA for the CDR3: TGTGCCGCCAAGCAGGTCGGAAACTACGAGCAGTACTTC.

CDR3 nucleotides: TGTGCCAGCACCGAGGGCCCAACGACAGATACGCAGTATTTT. Residues: CASTEGPTTDTQYF. The chain links TRBV9 to TRBJ2-3; possibly TRBD2 for D (5 bases). This CDR3 is built from 14 residues. CDR1 is SGDLS, CDR2 YYNGEE, per germline. V was cut by 6 bases and J by 3 bases, with 14 bases left in between.

This sequence joins TRBV30 and TRBJ1-2; 10 bases are a match to TRBD1. V gave up 3 bases and J gave up 2 bases; unmatched junction bases: 6. The CDR3 runs 15 residues. The germline V gene encodes CDR1 GTSNPN and CDR2 SVGIG (reference sequence). CDR3 sequence: CAWSPPDRGNYGYTF. CDR3 coding DNA: TGTGCCTGGAGCCCCCCGGACAGGGGGAACTATGGCTACACCTTC.

This chain links TRBV27 with TRBJ1-4; D perhaps matches TRBD1 (6 bases). Germline CDR1 reads MNHEY; CDR2 reads SMNVEV (reference sequence). The V end lost 0 bases, the J end lost 0 bases, and 11 bases lay between the germline ends. CDR3 length equals 17 residues. CDR3 sequence (DNA): TGTGCCAGCAGTTTATCCGGACAGTATGCAACTAATGAAAAACTGTTTTTT. Translation: CASSLSGQYATNEKLFF.

In its sample, this clone was seen once. This chain links TRBV6-1 with TRBJ2-7; the match to TRBD1 covers 10 bases. The V and J ends lost 4 bases and 2 bases, in that order; junction bases with no gene match: 8. The V gene's germline CDR1 is MNHNS and CDR2 SASEGT. The CDR3 has 16 residues. The CDR3 DNA is TGTGCCAGCAGTGGCCCGGGACAGGGGCCCCCCTACGAGCAGTACTTC. Its protein is CASSGPGQGPPYEQYF.

The J gene is TRBJ1-2, the V gene TRBV12-5; 10 bases match TRBD1. The CDR3 length is 16 residues. The trim removed 2 bases at V and 4 bases at J, leaving 7 bases unmatched. Germline CDR1 is LGHNT and CDR2 is FRNRAP. The chain's CDR3 is CASGLPPGQGIYGYTF. CDR3 coding DNA: TGTGCTAGTGGTTTGCCACCGGGACAGGGGATCTATGGCTACACCTTC.

Here the CDR3 reads CSVLHSSGNTIYF. CDR3 sequence (DNA): TGCAGCGTTTTGCATAGCTCTGGAAACACCATATATTTT. The genes are TRBV29-1 and TRBJ1-3, with unresolved D. V was cut by 5 bases and J by 0 bases, with 8 bases left in between. The CDR3 runs 13 residues. Germline V gives CDR1 SQVTM, CDR2 ANQGSEA.

This clone showed up just a few times. V gene TRBV6-2 or TRBV6-3 combines with J gene TRBJ1-2, with D tentatively TRBD1 (5 bases). This CDR3 has 16 amino acids. Per germline, CDR1 MNHEY and CDR2 SVGEGT. The V end lost 2 bases, the J end lost 4 bases, and 17 bases lay between the germline ends. The CDR3 DNA follows: TGTGCCAGCAGTTACAGGGCGGGGGGGGACCCCTATGGCTACACCTTC. It translates to CASSYRAGGDPYGYTF.